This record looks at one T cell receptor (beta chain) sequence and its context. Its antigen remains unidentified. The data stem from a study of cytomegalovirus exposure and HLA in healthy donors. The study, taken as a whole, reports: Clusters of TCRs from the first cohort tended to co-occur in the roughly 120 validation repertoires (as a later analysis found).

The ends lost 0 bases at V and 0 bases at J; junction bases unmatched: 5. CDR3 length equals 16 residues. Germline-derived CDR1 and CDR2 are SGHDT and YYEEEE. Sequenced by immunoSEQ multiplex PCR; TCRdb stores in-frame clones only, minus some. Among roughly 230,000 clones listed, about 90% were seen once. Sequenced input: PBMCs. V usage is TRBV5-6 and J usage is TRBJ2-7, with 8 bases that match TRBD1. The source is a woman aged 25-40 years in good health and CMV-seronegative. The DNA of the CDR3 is TGTGCCAGCAGCTTGGAAGGGACAGGTAGCTCCTACGAGCAGTACTTC. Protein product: CASSLEGTGSSYEQYF.